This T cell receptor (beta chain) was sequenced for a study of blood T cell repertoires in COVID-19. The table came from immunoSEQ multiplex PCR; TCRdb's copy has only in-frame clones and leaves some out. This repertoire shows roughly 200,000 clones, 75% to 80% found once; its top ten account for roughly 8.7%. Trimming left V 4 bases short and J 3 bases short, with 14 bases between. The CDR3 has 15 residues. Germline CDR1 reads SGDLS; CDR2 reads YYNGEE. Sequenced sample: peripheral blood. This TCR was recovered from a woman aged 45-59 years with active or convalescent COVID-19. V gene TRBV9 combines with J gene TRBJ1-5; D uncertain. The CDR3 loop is CASSPEGLLNQPQHF. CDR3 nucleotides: TGTGCCAGCAGCCCAGAGGGTCTACTCAATCAGCCCCAGCATTTT.